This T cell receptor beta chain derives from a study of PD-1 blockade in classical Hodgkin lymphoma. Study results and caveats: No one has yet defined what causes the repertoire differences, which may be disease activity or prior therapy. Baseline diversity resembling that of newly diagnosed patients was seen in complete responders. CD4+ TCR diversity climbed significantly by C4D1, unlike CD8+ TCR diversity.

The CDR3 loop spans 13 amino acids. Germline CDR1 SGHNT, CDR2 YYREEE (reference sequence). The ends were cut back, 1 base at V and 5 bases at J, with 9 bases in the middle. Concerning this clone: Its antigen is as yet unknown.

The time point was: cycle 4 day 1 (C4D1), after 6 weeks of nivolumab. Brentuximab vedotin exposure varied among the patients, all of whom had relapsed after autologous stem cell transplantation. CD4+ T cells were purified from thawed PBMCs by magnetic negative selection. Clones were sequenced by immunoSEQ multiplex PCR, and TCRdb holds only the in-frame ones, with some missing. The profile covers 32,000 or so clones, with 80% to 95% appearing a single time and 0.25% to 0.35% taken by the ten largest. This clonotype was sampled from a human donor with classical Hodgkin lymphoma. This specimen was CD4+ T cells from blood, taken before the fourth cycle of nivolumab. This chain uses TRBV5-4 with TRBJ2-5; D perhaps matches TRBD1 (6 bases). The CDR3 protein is CASSLQGMETQYF. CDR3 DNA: TGTGCCAGCAGCTTGCAGGGGATGGAGACCCAGTACTTC.